These 16 T cell receptor beta chains came from one sample sequenced in a study of cytotoxic CD8 clonotypes in ibrutinib-treated CLL. The data were produced by immunoSEQ multiplex PCR, yet TCRdb's version contains in-frame clones alone and is incomplete. Among fewer than 150,000 clones, around four fifths were seen once, and the ten largest hold 2.5% to 3.5%. The sequences come from PBMCs, collected after 24 months of ibrutinib treatment. The receptors were sampled from a human donor with chronic lymphocytic leukemia.

The rearrangement links TRBV6-1 to TRBJ1-4, with TRBD1 as a possible D gene (5 bases). V lost 5 bases, J lost 6 bases, and 16 bases lay in between. The CDR3 sequence is 15 residues long. The germline gives CDR1 MNHNS, CDR2 SASEGT. In nucleotides, the CDR3 is TGTGCCAGCAGTCACCCGGGGCGGGGGTATGAAAAACTGTTTTTT. Translated, it gives CASSHPGRGYEKLFF.

This clone was seen a single time. V is TRBV28 and J is TRBJ2-7; 9 bases match TRBD1. Germline V gene sequence: CDR1 MDHEN, CDR2 SYDVKM. This CDR3 contains 14 residues. J was trimmed by 3 bases and V by 6 bases; bases with no gene match: 6. CDR3 coding DNA: TGTGCCAGCAGGTTACCGGACAGGGGCTACGAGCAGTACTTC. This encodes CASRLPDRGYEQYF.

The rearrangement joins TRBV20-1 to TRBJ2-3; D is perhaps TRBD2 (5 bases). Trimming cost V 8 bases and J 0 bases, with 6 bases left between them. The CDR3 spans 11 residues. CDR1 and CDR2 from the germline V gene are DFQATT and SNEGSKA (reference sequence). CDR3 in amino acids: CSSGSTDTQYF. As DNA, the CDR3 is TGCAGTTCGGGGAGCACAGATACGCAGTATTTT.

The chain joins TRBV28 to TRBJ1-6, with no clear D. CDR1 is MDHEN and CDR2 is SYDVKM in the germline V gene. Trimming stripped 5 bases from V and 7 bases from J, with 9 bases between. CDR3 size: 13 residues. The CDR3 DNA reads TGTGCCAGCAGTACAACACAGAATTCACCCCTCCACTTT. It is translated as CASSTTQNSPLHF.

This CDR3 is CASSLGDRVYPEAFF. The CDR3 region has the DNA TGTGCCAGCAGTTTAGGGGACAGGGTTTACCCTGAAGCTTTCTTT. V usage is TRBV28 and J usage is TRBJ1-1; 9 nucleotides match TRBD1. Germline CDR1 is MDHEN and CDR2 is SYDVKM. V lost 2 bases to trimming and J lost 6 bases; unmatched junction nucleotides: 7. This CDR3 comprises 15 residues.

This chain uses TRBV5-6 with TRBJ2-7; D may be TRBD1 (5 bases). V was cut by 1 base and J by 3 bases, with 8 bases left in between. Germline V gene lookup returns CDR1 SGHDT and CDR2 YYEEEE. The CDR3 consists of 13 residues. Written as DNA, the CDR3 is TGTGCCAGCAGCTTGCAGGGTATCTACGAGCAGTACTTC. It encodes CASSLQGIYEQYF.

The chain carries TRBV7-9 and TRBJ2-7; 8 nucleotides align to TRBD2. Germline V gene data show CDR1 as SEHNR and CDR2 as FQNEAQ (reference sequence). Unmatched junction bases numbered 7, after V lost 3 bases and J lost 0 bases. The CDR3 contains 16 residues. The CDR3 here is CASSLEVAGSSYEQYF. CDR3 bases: TGTGCCAGCAGCTTGGAGGTAGCGGGGTCCTCCTACGAGCAGTACTTC.

The chain joins TRBV10-2 to TRBJ1-5; D gene uncertain. The length of the CDR3 is 15 residues. V gave up 0 bases and J gave up 1 base, with 7 bases separating them. Germline loops: CDR1 WSHSY, CDR2 SAAADI. In nucleotides, the CDR3 is TGCGCCAGCAGTGAGTCCGCCGACAGCAATCAGCCCCAGCATTTT. It specifies CASSESADSNQPQHF.

CDR3 residues: CASSVEDQIAKNIQYF. The CDR3 coding sequence is TGTGCCAGCAGCGTAGAAGACCAAATAGCCAAAAACATTCAGTACTTC. V gene TRBV9 combines with J gene TRBJ2-4; D is unclear. Germline V gene data show CDR1 as SGDLS and CDR2 as YYNGEE. The CDR3 covers 16 residues. Trimming took 0 bases from V and 0 from J, leaving 10 bases between them.

With regard to this clone: The junction differs from germline at one of its ends, possibly a read error. This chain connects TRBV13 to TRBJ2-7; unclear D gene. CDR3 length equals 13 residues. Germline loops: CDR1 PRHDT, CDR2 FYEKMQ (reference sequence). CDR3 loop: CASSVGSSYEQYF. The CDR3 nucleotides read TGTGCCAGCAGCGTAGGGTCTTCCTACGAGCAGTACTTC.

In this sample, this clone turned up a few times. This chain links TRBV9 with TRBJ1-2, with TRBD1 as a possible D gene (6 bases). Germline values: CDR1 SGDLS, CDR2 YYNGEE. The CDR3 totals 17 residues. Deletions cut 0 bases from V and 6 bases from J, with 21 bases between. The CDR3 here is CASSVGTTGTPFDGYTF. Here the CDR3 DNA reads TGTGCCAGCAGCGTAGGGACCACCGGGACACCCTTTGATGGCTACACCTTC.

The chain carries TRBV27 and TRBJ1-2; weak D call: TRBD1 (6 bases). Germline CDR1 and CDR2: MNHEY and SMNVEV (reference sequence). CDR3 length: 13 residues. V was clipped by 2 bases and J by 8 bases, with 12 bases between them. The CDR3 protein is CASSLLGGAGYTF. The CDR3 DNA reads TGTGCCAGCAGTTTACTCGGGGGCGCCGGCTACACCTTC.

The chain is built from TRBV5-1 and TRBJ1-2; tentatively, D is TRBD1 (6 bases). Germline V gives CDR1 SGHRS, CDR2 YFSETQ. Trimming cost V 4 bases and J 8 bases, with 15 bases left between them. This CDR3 is 13 amino acids long. The CDR3 DNA sequence: TGCGCCAGCAGCCCCAGACAGGTGGGAGGCTACACCTTC. It codes for CASSPRQVGGYTF.

This CDR3 is CASSIGVVVRNEQYF. DNA of the CDR3: TGTGCCAGTAGTATTGGGGTGGTAGTACGTAACGAGCAGTACTTC. The V call is TRBV19, the J call TRBJ2-7; D is unresolved. CDR3 length: 15 amino acids. Trimming left V 3 bases short and J 5 bases short, with 17 bases between. Germline values: CDR1 LNHDA, CDR2 SQIVND (reference sequence).

The rearrangement uses TRBV9 and TRBJ2-1; 13 bases align to TRBD2. The V segment lost 0 bases and the J segment 0 bases; nucleotides outside the gene matches: 0. Germline V gene sequence: CDR1 SGDLS, CDR2 YYNGEE. CDR3 length equals 17 residues. In nucleotides, the CDR3 is TGTGCCAGCAGCGTAGGGACTAGCGGGAGCTCCTACAATGAGCAGTTCTTC. Amino acids: CASSVGTSGSSYNEQFF.

The V gene is TRBV7-9, the J gene TRBJ1-3; D is uncertain. Trimming took off 6 bases at V and 1 base at J, with 16 bases between the two ends. CDR1 is SEHNR and CDR2 is FQNEAQ in the germline V gene (reference sequence). The length of the CDR3 is 16 residues. CDR3 sequence: CASSSPGYGSGNTIYF. CDR3 DNA sequence: TGTGCCAGCAGTTCCCCCGGGTACGGGTCTGGAAACACCATATATTTT.